This TCR beta chain stems from a study of blood T cell repertoires in COVID-19. V lost 5 bases and J lost 4; bases outside the gene matches: 7. Germline lookup yields CDR1 KGHSH and CDR2 LQKENI. The CDR3 is made up of 14 amino acids. TCRdb's copy holds only in-frame clones and misses some; the assay was immunoSEQ multiplex PCR. The repertoire consists of hundreds of thousands of clones, with 70% to 90% occurring once and the leading ten covering approximately 1.7%. Sequencing used PBMCs or T cells enriched from blood (not recorded which). The TCR originated in a man aged 35-49 years who had recovered from COVID-19. This rearrangement joins TRBV18 to TRBJ1-1, with 7 positions matching TRBD1. CDR3 nucleotides: TGTGCCAGCTCAACCGTGACAGGGCCCACTGAAGCTTTCTTT. Protein: CASSTVTGPTEAFF.